The 20 T cell receptor beta chains below were found in one sample sequenced in a study of brain T cells in children with intractable seizures. Sample time point: blood from clinic visit 5 months post-surgery; TSC patient then seizure free. Libraries were prepared by immunoSEQ multiplex PCR; TCRdb keeps only in-frame clonotypes and omits some of them. In the table there are 300,000 to 400,000 clones, 93% of which are singletons. Here the sequenced sample was peripheral blood, taken approximately 5 months after surgery. These receptors came from a boy less than two years old with tuberous sclerosis and intractable seizures.

In DNA form, the CDR3 reads TGTGCCAGCAGCCCCGGACTAGCGGGGGGCGTTTTCACAGATACGCAGTATTTT. This gives the protein CASSPGLAGGVFTDTQYF. The chain joins TRBV7-6 to TRBJ2-3; 14 bases match TRBD2. CDR1 and CDR2 from the germline V gene are SGHVS and FNYEAQ. With 5 bases clipped from V and 2 bases from J, the junction kept 9 bases outside the gene matches. There are 18 residues in the CDR3.

The chain employs TRBV27 and TRBJ1-5, with D possibly being TRBD1 (6 bases). V dropped 5 bases and J dropped 6 bases, with 17 bases sitting between them. The CDR3 length is 15 residues. Germline V gene data show CDR1 as MNHEY and CDR2 as SMNVEV (reference sequence). In nucleotides, the CDR3 is TGTGCCAGCAGTGTTACCCTGACAGGTTCTCAGCCCCAGCATTTT. Translation: CASSVTLTGSQPQHF.

The rearrangement joins TRBV5-1 to TRBJ2-5; D possibly corresponds to TRBD2 (6 bases). The CDR3 contains 14 residues. Germline V CDR1 and CDR2: SGHRS, YFSETQ. V was trimmed by 7 bases and J by 0 bases, leaving 13 bases between them. Here the CDR3 DNA reads TGCGCCAGCGGAATGGGGGGATACCAAGAGACCCAGTACTTC. The encoded protein is CASGMGGYQETQYF.

This chain uses TRBV7-2 with TRBJ1-2; D ambiguous. This CDR3 comprises 14 residues. V was trimmed by 5 bases and J by 4 bases, leaving 14 bases between them. Germline V gene lookup returns CDR1 SGHTA and CDR2 FQGNSA. CDR3 sequence: CASSPLPGTYGYTF. The CDR3 coding sequence is TGTGCCAGCAGCCCTTTGCCGGGCACCTATGGCTACACCTTC.

The chain has TRBV2 and TRBJ1-3; a weak D match, TRBD1 (6 bases). Germline lookup yields CDR1 SNHLY and CDR2 FYNNEI. The germline V and J ends were trimmed by 8 bases and 0 bases, with 14 bases remaining between them. The CDR3 length is 15 residues. The CDR3 region has the DNA TGTGCCAGCGTACAAGGGGGGTCCTCTGGAAACACCATATATTTT. Amino acid sequence: CASVQGGSSGNTIYF.

The CDR3 DNA sequence: TGTGCCAGCAGTCCCACCCTCTCCTACGAGCAGTACTTC. Its protein is CASSPTLSYEQYF. V usage is TRBV12-3 or TRBV12-4 and J usage is TRBJ2-7; D unclear. This CDR3 contains 13 residues. V was pared by 5 bases and J by 0 bases, with 8 bases between.

The chain uses TRBV6-1 and TRBJ1-5, with 7 bases lining up with TRBD1. J gave up 1 base and V 2 bases, and 2 bases lay outside the gene matches. The CDR3 is 15 amino acids. Germline CDR1 reads MNHNS; CDR2 reads SASEGT. The CDR3 coding sequence is TGTGCCAGCAGTGAATACAGGGGAAGCAATCAGCCCCAGCATTTT. Amino acid sequence: CASSEYRGSNQPQHF.

This rearrangement joins TRBV29-1 to TRBJ1-5; unclear D gene. This CDR3 region has 12 residues. Germline CDR1 is SQVTM and CDR2 is ANQGSEA. The ends were cut back, 5 bases at V and 1 base at J, with 6 bases in the middle. CDR3 protein: CSVRMSNQPQHF. The DNA for the CDR3 is TGCAGCGTTCGCATGAGCAATCAGCCCCAGCATTTT. Full variable domain (remainder filled in from reference TRBV29-1 and TRBJ1-5): SAVISQKPSRDICQRGTSLTIQCQVDSQVTMMFWYRQQPGQSLTLIATANQGSEATYESGFVIDKFPISRPNLTFSTLTVSNMSPEDSSIYLCSVRMSNQPQHFGDGTRLSIL.

The rearrangement uses TRBV6-5 and TRBJ2-3; D may be TRBD1 (5 bases). The germline V and J ends were trimmed by 2 bases and 1 base, with 13 bases remaining between them. CDR1 and CDR2 from the germline V gene are MNHEY and SVGAGI. The CDR3 contains 16 residues. DNA of the CDR3: TGTGCCAGCAGTTACACCCAAGGGGCGGGCACAGATACGCAGTATTTT. It translates to CASSYTQGAGTDTQYF.

The V gene is TRBV4-1, the J gene TRBJ1-4; D is unresolved. Germline V gene lookup returns CDR1 MGHRA and CDR2 YSYEKL. The length of the CDR3 is 13 residues. V dropped 3 bases and J dropped 7 bases, with 9 bases sitting between them. CDR3 region: CASSQGVTEKLFF. In DNA, the CDR3 is TGCGCCAGCAGCCAGGGTGTTACTGAAAAACTGTTTTTT.

The chain is built from TRBV5-1 and TRBJ1-1; D not certain. CDR1 SGHRS and CDR2 YFSETQ come from the germline V gene. CDR3 length: 13 residues. V gave up 2 bases and J gave up 4 bases, with 9 bases separating them. The CDR3 DNA is TGCGCCAGCAGCTTTGGGTTCGGCACTGAAGCTTTCTTT. Amino acids: CASSFGFGTEAFF.

This chain links TRBV12-3 or TRBV12-4 with TRBJ2-5; D is unclear. Trimming took 3 bases from V and 5 from J, leaving 10 bases between them. The CDR3 length is 13 residues. CDR3 bases: TGTGCCAGCAGTTTGGTTATGGAGGAGACCCAGTACTTC. Its translation is CASSLVMEETQYF.

The chain uses TRBV4-1 and TRBJ2-7; D may be TRBD2 (6 bases). With 0 bases removed from V and 0 bases from J, the gap between germline ends came to 12 bases. CDR1 and CDR2 (germline): MGHRA, YSYEKL. The length of the CDR3 is 16 residues. CDR3 sequence: CASSQDRGRPSYEQYF. CDR3 bases: TGCGCCAGCAGCCAAGATCGTGGGAGGCCCTCCTACGAGCAGTACTTC.

The chain couples TRBV29-1 to TRBJ1-2; the D gene is possibly TRBD1 (5 bases). Germline V gene lookup returns CDR1 SQVTM and CDR2 ANQGSEA. Trimming stripped 4 bases from V and 3 bases from J, with 12 bases between. The CDR3 runs 13 residues. CDR3 coding DNA: TGCAGCGTTGGCCAGGGCGGGGACTATGGCTACACCTTC. As protein: CSVGQGGDYGYTF. The whole variable domain, filled in from reference TRBV29-1 and TRBJ1-2, reads SAVISQKPSRDICQRGTSLTIQCQVDSQVTMMFWYRQQPGQSLTLIATANQGSEATYESGFVIDKFPISRPNLTFSTLTVSNMSPEDSSIYLCSVGQGGDYGYTFGSGTRLTVV.

The V call is TRBV30, the J call TRBJ2-7; a possible D gene is TRBD2 (5 bases). V lost 7 bases and J 8 bases, leaving 15 bases between the germline ends. Germline-derived CDR1 and CDR2 are GTSNPN and SVGIG (reference sequence). The CDR3 extends over 11 amino acids. DNA for the CDR3: TGTGCCTTTCAACTGACTAACCAGCAGTACTTC. Translation: CAFQLTNQQYF.

The rearrangement uses TRBV5-4 and TRBJ1-6, with D tentatively TRBD1 (5 bases). CDR1 and CDR2 from the germline V gene are SGHNT and YYREEE (reference sequence). V gave up 2 bases and J gave up 10 bases, with 13 bases separating them. CDR3 length: 14 amino acids. For the CDR3, the DNA is TGTGCCAGCAGCTTCCGCGGGGACGCCTCACCCCTCCACTTT. Residues: CASSFRGDASPLHF. The whole variable domain, filled in from reference TRBV5-4 and TRBJ1-6, reads ETGVTQSPTHLIKTRGQQVTLRCSSQSGHNTVSWYQQALGQGPQFIFQYYREEENGRGNFPPRFSGLQFPNYSSELNVNALELDDSALYLCASSFRGDASPLHFGNGTRLTVT.

CDR3 nucleotides: TGTGCCAGCAGCTGGGGACTATCCTCCACAGATACGCAGTATTTT. Translation gives CASSWGLSSTDTQYF. The J gene is TRBJ2-3, the V gene TRBV7-2; 7 positions agree with TRBD2. CDR1 and CDR2 (germline): SGHTA, FQGNSA. The CDR3 totals 15 residues. The V and J ends lost 4 bases and 2 bases, in that order; junction bases with no gene match: 6.

The gene calls are TRBV30 and TRBJ1-5; no firm D call. CDR3 length: 13 residues. Germline CDR1 reads GTSNPN; CDR2 reads SVGIG (reference sequence). Between the trimmed V and J ends, which lost 0 bases and 6 bases, there was a span of 9 bases. CDR3 nucleotides: TGTGCCTGGAGTGTAAACAGTGTTCAGCCCCAGCATTTT. Translation: CAWSVNSVQPQHF. Full variable domain (missing parts from reference TRBV30 and TRBJ1-5): SQTIHQWPATLVQPVGSPLSLECTVEGTSNPNLYWYRQAAGRGLQLLFYSVGIGQISSEVPQNLSASRPQDRQFILSSKKLLLSDSGFYLCAWSVNSVQPQHFGDGTRLSIL.

The chain combines TRBV2 with TRBJ2-3; 8 nucleotides align to TRBD1. The CDR3 loop spans 15 amino acids. Germline V gene data show CDR1 as SNHLY and CDR2 as FYNNEI. The trim removed 5 bases at V and 1 base at J, leaving 5 bases unmatched. The CDR3, as DNA: TGTGCCAGCAGTTCGGACAGGGTGGGCACAGATACGCAGTATTTT. It specifies CASSSDRVGTDTQYF.

V gene TRBV12-3 or TRBV12-4 combines with J gene TRBJ1-3; no definite D call. The germline V and J ends were trimmed by 1 base and 8 bases, with 3 bases remaining between them. The CDR3 has 11 amino acids. CDR3 nucleotides: TGTGCCAGCAGTTTAGGGGACACCATATATTTT. As protein: CASSLGDTIYF.